The subject of this entry is one T cell receptor beta chain. No antigen is known for it. Qualities for individual bases were not recorded, and no much larger clone is one base off. This CDR3 is also generated by other DNA sequences in the sample. The source of the sample is a study of shared clonotypes between healthy human individuals (dated by TCRdb to about 2020). In the study overall: The cohort comprised a couple of women and a few men aged 18 to 49 years. Per donor, leukapheresis produced somewhere between about 0.9 and 9.5 billion PBMCs. The study deeply sequenced blood TCR repertoires of about five healthy adults to estimate repertoire size and the extent of clonotype sharing between individuals. For each donor, three plates each were used for CD4 naive and CD4 memory, two plates were used for CD8 naive, and one plate was used for CD8 memory. To increase sequencing depth and limit assay-specific biases, different laboratories used diverse techniques to prepare libraries and sequence TCR repertoires. Findings and caveats that apply to the study as a whole: Because the study included a small number of donors, the genetic and exposure-history diversity represented was limited. Higher generation probabilities were observed for clonotypes shared by all four sorted-subset donors than for non-shared clonotypes. Incomplete sequencing was indicated by rarefaction of sorted-subset datasets, despite the large sequencing depth. Larger estimated clonotype richness was generally found for naive subsets than for memory subsets. Sampling was restricted to blood, and TCR repertoires in tissues likely differ from the TCR repertoires found in blood. When four donors were compared, the shared fraction of clonotypes was about 5% for naive CD4, 3.5% to 4% for naive CD8, 2% to 2.5% for memory CD4, and 0.35% to 0.5% for memory CD8. Based on pairwise subsampling, the degree of clonotype sharing among donors was expected to be affected by sequencing depth.

TCR CDR3 regions were amplified from genomic DNA by multiplex PCR using the deep immunoSEQ assay. For each cell subset, the extracted genomic DNA was distributed evenly across all wells of several immunoSEQ 96-well plates, and each plate served as one replicate. Each replicate PCR for sorted subsets received around 200 ng genomic DNA, equal to tens of thousands of T cell genomes. Purified libraries were measured with a Qubit 3.0 fluorometer, size-checked on a Bioanalyzer 2100, and measured again with the KAPA Library Quantification kit. Every immunoSEQ 96-well plate was sequenced on a dedicated single-read 150-cycle Illumina NextSeq 550 flow cell. The source study handled its data this way. The immunoSEQ output contained only junctional sequences without quality scores, so filtering could not match that applied to full-length reads. To assign V/J genes and CDR3, sequences were annotated against IMGT germline references using PyIR, a Python wrapper for IgBLAST v1.9. Reads were filtered out if the reads had weak V/J assignments (E-value above 1e-6), no CDR3, stop codons, out-of-frame junctions, or ambiguous translated residues. A V3J clonotype was defined by an identical inferred V gene, J gene, and CDR3 amino acid sequence. Percentage overlap between repertoires was calculated by dividing the number of shared unique clonotypes by the size of the smaller repertoire. Richness of each repertoire was evaluated using RTK rarefaction, the Chao1 estimator, and Recon v2.1 estimates of unobserved clonotypes. Generation probabilities for all TCRbeta clonotypes obtained by the gDNA method from several donors were computed using OLGA. Imported from immuneACCESS, the table was reduced by TCRdb to in-frame sequences with V and J called. These copies leave out some clones; in studies compared against another copy, an unresolved V gene accounts for under half, and the cause of the remainder is not known. The D gene and trimming were derived from the DNA, and the V and J assignments and clone size from that table. The sample table shows approximately 2,000,000 clones, and roughly 93% are seen once. Together, the top ten hold approximately 1.6% of the sample.

CD8 naive samples were obtained by positive selection for CCR7 among CD45RO-negative cells, yielding a CD45RA+CCR7+ population from which TemRA cells were excluded. The donors were healthy, HIV-negative adults with no recently reported acute infections or vaccinations. Every donor was a Caucasian adult residing in Nashville, Tennessee, USA. Blood was obtained by leukapheresis, after which PBMCs were separated by Ficoll-Histopaque density gradient centrifugation and cryopreserved in liquid nitrogen vapor phase. Purity and quantity of every magnetically sorted T cell population were checked by analytical flow cytometry. Genomic DNA was isolated from each sorted fraction and quantified by UV absorbance on a Nanodrop 2000c. The source of this sequence is a man in his late teens or twenties in good health. Some clones in this sample may be carry-over from other donors' samples. Sequenced input: naive CD8+ T cells from PBMCs. What this sample's cell subset or site label stands for: CD45RA+CCR7+.

The encoded CDR3 is CASSLGPAYEQYF. The sequenced DNA: TGTGCCAGCAGTCTCGGACCGGCCTACGAGCAGTACTTC. The sequence joins TRBV27 to TRBJ2-7; no D gene can be assigned with confidence. The germline V gene (reference sequence) gives CDR1 as MNHEY and CDR2 as SMNVEV. The junction carries 10 bases between V and J, which are trimmed by 5 bases and 2 bases respectively. The CDR3 runs 13 residues from the cysteine to the phenylalanine. Kept here is only the CDR3 DNA, which spans 39 bases and is read in frame from base 1.